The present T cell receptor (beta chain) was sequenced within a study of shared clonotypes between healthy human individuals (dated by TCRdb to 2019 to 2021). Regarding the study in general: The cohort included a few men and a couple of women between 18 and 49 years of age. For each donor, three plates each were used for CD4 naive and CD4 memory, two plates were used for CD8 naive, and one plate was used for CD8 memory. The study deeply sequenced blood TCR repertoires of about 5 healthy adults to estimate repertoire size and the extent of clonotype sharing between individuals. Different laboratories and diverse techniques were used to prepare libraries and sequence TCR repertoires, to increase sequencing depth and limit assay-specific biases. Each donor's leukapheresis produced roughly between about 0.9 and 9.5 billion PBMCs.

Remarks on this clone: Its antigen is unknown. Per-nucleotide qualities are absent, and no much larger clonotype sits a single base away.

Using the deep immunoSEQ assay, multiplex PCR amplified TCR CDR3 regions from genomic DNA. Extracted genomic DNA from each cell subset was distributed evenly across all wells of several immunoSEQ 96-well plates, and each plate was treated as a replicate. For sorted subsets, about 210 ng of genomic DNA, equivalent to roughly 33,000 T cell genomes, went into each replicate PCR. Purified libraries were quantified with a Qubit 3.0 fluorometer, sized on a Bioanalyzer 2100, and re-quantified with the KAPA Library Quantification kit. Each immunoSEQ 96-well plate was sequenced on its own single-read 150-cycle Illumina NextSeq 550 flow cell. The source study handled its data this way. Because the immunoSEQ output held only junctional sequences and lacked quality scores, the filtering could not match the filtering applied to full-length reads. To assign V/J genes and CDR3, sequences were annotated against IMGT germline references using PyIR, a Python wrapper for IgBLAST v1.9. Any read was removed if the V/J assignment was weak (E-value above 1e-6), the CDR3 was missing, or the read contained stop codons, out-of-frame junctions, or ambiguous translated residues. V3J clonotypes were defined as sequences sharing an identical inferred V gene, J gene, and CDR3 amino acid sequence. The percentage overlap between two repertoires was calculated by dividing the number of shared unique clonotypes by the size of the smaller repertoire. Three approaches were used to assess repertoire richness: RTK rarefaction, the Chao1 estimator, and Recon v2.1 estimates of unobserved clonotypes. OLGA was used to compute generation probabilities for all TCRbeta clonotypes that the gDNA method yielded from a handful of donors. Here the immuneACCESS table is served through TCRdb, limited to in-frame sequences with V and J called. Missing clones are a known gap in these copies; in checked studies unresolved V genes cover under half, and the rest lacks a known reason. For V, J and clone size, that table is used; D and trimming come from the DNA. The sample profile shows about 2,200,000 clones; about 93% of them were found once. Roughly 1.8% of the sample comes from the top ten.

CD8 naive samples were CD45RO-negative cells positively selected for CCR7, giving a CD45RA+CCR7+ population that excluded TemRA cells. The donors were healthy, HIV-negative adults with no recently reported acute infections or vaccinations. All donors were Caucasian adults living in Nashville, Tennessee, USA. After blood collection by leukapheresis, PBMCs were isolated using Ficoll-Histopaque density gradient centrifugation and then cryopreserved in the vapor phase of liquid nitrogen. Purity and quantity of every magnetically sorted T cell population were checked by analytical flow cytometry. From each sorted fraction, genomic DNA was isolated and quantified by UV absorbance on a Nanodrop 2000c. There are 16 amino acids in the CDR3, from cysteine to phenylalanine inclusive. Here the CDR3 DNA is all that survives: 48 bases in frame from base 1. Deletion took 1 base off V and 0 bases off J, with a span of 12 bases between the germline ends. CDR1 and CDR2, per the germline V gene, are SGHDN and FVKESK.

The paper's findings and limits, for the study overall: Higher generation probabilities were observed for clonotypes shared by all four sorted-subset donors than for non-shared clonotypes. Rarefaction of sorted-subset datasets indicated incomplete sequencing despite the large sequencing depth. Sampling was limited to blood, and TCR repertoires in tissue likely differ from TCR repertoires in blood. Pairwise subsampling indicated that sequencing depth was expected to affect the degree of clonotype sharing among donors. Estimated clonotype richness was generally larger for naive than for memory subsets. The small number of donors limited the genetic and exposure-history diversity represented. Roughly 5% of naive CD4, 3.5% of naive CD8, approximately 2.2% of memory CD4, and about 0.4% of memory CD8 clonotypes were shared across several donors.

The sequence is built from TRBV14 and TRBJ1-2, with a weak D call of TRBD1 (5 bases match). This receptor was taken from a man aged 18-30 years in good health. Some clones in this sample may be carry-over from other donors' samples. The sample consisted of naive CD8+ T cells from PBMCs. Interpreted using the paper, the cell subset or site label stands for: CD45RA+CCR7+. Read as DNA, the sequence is TGTGCCAGCAGCCAAGCCCACGGGGACCCTAACTATGGCTACACCTTC. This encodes CASSQAHGDPNYGYTF.